Listed here are 16 T cell receptor beta chains from one sample, sequenced in a study of blood T cell repertoires in COVID-19. Produced via immunoSEQ multiplex PCR; TCRdb's table is partial and in-frame only. The sample yields tens of thousands of clones, about four fifths seen once. The sequencing sample was made of peripheral blood. These receptors were obtained from a woman of 80 years or more with acute or convalescent COVID-19.

The rearrangement uses TRBV18 and TRBJ2-1; D possibly corresponds to TRBD2 (5 bases). With 4 bases removed from V and 5 bases from J, the gap between germline ends came to 15 bases. CDR1 is KGHSH, CDR2 LQKENI, per germline. This CDR3 comprises 15 residues. CDR3 loop: CASSLPGYKDNEQFF. The CDR3 region has the DNA TGTGCCAGCTCACTCCCGGGGTATAAGGACAATGAGCAGTTCTTC.

Note on this clone: A junction end diverges from the germline sequence, so it may reflect a read error. The V gene is TRBV2, the J gene TRBJ2-5, with 7 bases identical to TRBD2. This CDR3 region has 13 residues. Per germline, CDR1 SNHLY and CDR2 FYNNEI. CDR3 sequence reads: CASREGLQETQYF. The CDR3 bases are TGTGCAAGCAGGGAGGGACTTCAAGAGACCCAGTACTTC.

The chain uses TRBV2 and TRBJ2-5; D is unclear. The CDR3 consists of 13 residues. V shed 6 bases and J shed 0 bases, with 8 bases lying between them. Germline V lookup: CDR1 SNHLY, CDR2 FYNNEI. For the CDR3, the DNA is TGTGCCAGCAGGGAGAGATACCAAGAGACCCAGTACTTC. This sequence encodes CASRERYQETQYF.

The V gene is TRBV4-2, the J gene TRBJ1-1; 8 nucleotides agree with TRBD1. CDR1 LGHNA and CDR2 YNFKEQ come from the germline V gene. Trimming removed 0 bases from V and 1 base from J; junction bases left unmatched: 4. The CDR3 length is 16 residues. The DNA for the CDR3 is TGTGCCAGCAGCCAAGATTGGGGACAGGCGAACACTGAAGCTTTCTTT. This encodes CASSQDWGQANTEAFF.

This chain joins TRBV11-1 and TRBJ2-3, with 10 bases matching TRBD1. CDR3 length: 15 amino acids. Trimming at V came to 3 bases and at J to 7 bases, leaving 7 bases not matched to a gene. The germline CDR1 and CDR2 sequences are SGHAT and FQDESV (reference sequence). CDR3 DNA sequence: TGTGCCAGCAGCTTCGGACAGGGGGAGCTCCATACGCAGTATTTT. It codes for CASSFGQGELHTQYF.

The rearrangement uses TRBV2 and TRBJ1-5, with 7 nucleotides matching TRBD1. This CDR3 spans 12 amino acids. Trimming removed 8 bases from V and 13 bases from J; junction bases left unmatched: 11. The germline V gene has CDR1 SNHLY and CDR2 FYNNEI. The CDR3 here is CASRRGGTAQHF. DNA of the CDR3: TGTGCCAGCCGGAGGGGTGGGACAGCTCAGCATTTT.

This sequence joins TRBV19 and TRBJ1-5; weak D call: TRBD1 (6 bases). V lost 5 bases and J lost 3, with 14 bases in between. CDR1 is LNHDA, CDR2 SQIVND, per germline (reference sequence). This CDR3 is built from 15 residues. For the CDR3, the DNA is TGTGCCAGTAGTGAGGGGGGGACGGCCAATCAGCCCCAGCATTTT. This encodes CASSEGGTANQPQHF.

The chain couples TRBV19 to TRBJ1-1; 8 positions match TRBD1. V lost 2 bases and J lost 6; bases outside the gene matches: 8. In germline, CDR1 is LNHDA, CDR2 SQIVND (reference sequence). The CDR3 has 15 residues. In DNA form, the CDR3 reads TGTGCCAGTAGTATAACACAGGGGGGAGAGCCTGAAGCTTTCTTT. Amino acids: CASSITQGGEPEAFF.

This clone showed up just once. CDR3 coding DNA: TGTGCCAGCAGCTTAGCGGTAGAGGTAAACTATGGCTACACCTTC. As protein: CASSLAVEVNYGYTF. The chain couples TRBV7-2 to TRBJ1-2; D remains unclear. The CDR3 covers 15 residues. The V end lost 0 bases, the J end lost 2 bases, and 10 bases lay between the germline ends. Germline V gene lookup returns CDR1 SGHTA and CDR2 FQGNSA.

J is TRBJ2-1 and V is TRBV27, with a weak D call TRBD1 (5 bases). Trimming took off 8 bases at V and 5 bases at J, with 22 bases between the two ends. The CDR3 extends over 16 amino acids. Germline V CDR1 and CDR2: MNHEY, SMNVEV (reference sequence). As DNA, the CDR3 is TGTGCCAGCCATTCGAGAACAGGAATAATCGACAATGAGCAGTTCTTC. Encoded protein: CASHSRTGIIDNEQFF.

This clone has just a few counts. J is TRBJ1-1 and V is TRBV3-1 (or the pseudogene TRBV3-2), with D tentatively TRBD1 (6 bases). Trimming left V 4 bases short and J 0 bases short, with 12 bases between. The V gene's germline CDR1 is LGHDT and CDR2 YNNKEL (reference sequence). The CDR3 contains 15 residues. CDR3 in DNA: TGTGCCAGCAGCCCCGGACAGTTGATGAACACTGAAGCTTTCTTT. As protein: CASSPGQLMNTEAFF.

V usage is TRBV28 and J usage is TRBJ1-2; possibly TRBD1 for D (5 bases). CDR1 is MDHEN, CDR2 SYDVKM, per germline. CDR3 size: 16 residues. Trimming cost V 5 bases and J 7 bases, with 23 bases left between them. CDR3 sequence reads: CASSPVRQGTIRGYTF. CDR3 in DNA: TGTGCCAGCAGTCCAGTGAGGCAGGGTACTATTCGTGGCTACACCTTC.

The chain is built from TRBV7-3 and TRBJ2-2; no definite D call. Trimming took off 2 bases at V and 1 base at J, with 8 bases between the two ends. The CDR3 covers 15 residues. Per germline, CDR1 SGHTA and CDR2 FQGTGA. CDR3 bases: TGTGCCAGCAGCTTATCCAGTCTGAACACCGGGGAGCTGTTTTTT. Translating it yields CASSLSSLNTGELFF.

The chain has TRBV11-2 and TRBJ1-5; D ambiguous. The V gene's germline CDR1 is SGHAT and CDR2 FQNNGV. The V gene lost 1 base and the J gene lost 0 bases, with 7 bases spanning the gap. This CDR3 spans 15 amino acids. DNA of the CDR3: TGTGCCAGCAGCTTAGGTCCGTCTAGCAATCAGCCCCAGCATTTT. Residues: CASSLGPSSNQPQHF.

This clone was recorded a few times. This sequence joins TRBV6-5 and TRBJ2-1; 11 bases line up with TRBD2. The CDR3 extends over 16 amino acids. Germline lookup yields CDR1 MNHEY and CDR2 SVGAGI. Trimming removed 0 bases from V and 10 bases from J; junction bases left unmatched: 8. CDR3 nucleotide sequence: TGTGCCAGCAGTTACTCGGCGGTAGCGGGAGGGCGGGAGCAGTTCTTC. Translating gives CASSYSAVAGGREQFF.

The V gene is TRBV5-6, the J gene TRBJ1-3, with D hard to call. CDR1 and CDR2 from the germline V gene are SGHDT and YYEEEE. Trimming took off 1 base at V and 0 bases at J, with 11 bases between the two ends. The CDR3 extends over 16 amino acids. The CDR3 nucleotides are TGTGCCAGCAGCTTGAGCAAGCAAGACTCTGGAAACACCATATATTTT. This encodes CASSLSKQDSGNTIYF. Filled out from reference TRBV5-6 and TRBJ1-3, the complete variable domain reads DAGVTQSPTHLIKTRGQQVTLRCSPKSGHDTVSWYQQALGQGPQFIFQYYEEEERQRGNFPDRFSGHQFPNYSSELNVNALLLGDSALYLCASSLSKQDSGNTIYFGEGSWLTVV.